The 9 T cell receptor beta chains below all came from one sample that was sequenced in a study of cytomegalovirus exposure and HLA in healthy donors. In the PCR, 60 Vbeta and 13 Jbeta primers were used. Method: immunoSEQ multiplex PCR; TCRdb's copy keeps in-frame clones and lacks some. The table records about 190,000 clones, over 70% of them present only once. Sequencing was done on a sample of PBMCs. Receptor source: a woman under 30 in good health and CMV-seronegative.

The V call is TRBV13, the J call TRBJ2-3; 7 bases agree with TRBD2. Germline trimming cut 5 bases from V and 3 bases from J; bases unmatched to any gene: 8. CDR3 length: 15 amino acids. Germline V CDR1 and CDR2: PRHDT, FYEKMQ (reference sequence). CDR3 protein: CASSLVGGETDTQYF. The CDR3 DNA reads TGTGCCAGCAGCCTCGTGGGGGGGGAGACAGATACGCAGTATTTT.

V is TRBV4-1 and J is TRBJ2-3, with D possibly TRBD1 on 5 matching bases. CDR3 size: 15 residues. With 2 bases removed from V and 4 bases from J, the gap between germline ends came to 13 bases. Germline CDR1 is MGHRA and CDR2 is YSYEKL. The CDR3 DNA reads as TGCGCCAGCAGCCAACAGGGTCGCTTGTCAGATACGCAGTATTTT. Its protein product is CASSQQGRLSDTQYF.

V and J are TRBV6-1 and TRBJ1-5; TRBD1 matches at 8 bases. This CDR3 region has 14 residues. V was pared by 6 bases and J by 3 bases, with 4 bases of the junction left unmatched. Per germline, CDR1 MNHNS and CDR2 SASEGT. The CDR3, as DNA: TGTGCCAGCAGCAAGGACAGGGCCAATCAGCCCCAGCATTTT. This codes for CASSKDRANQPQHF.

This sequence joins TRBV28 and TRBJ2-3, with TRBD2 matching 15 bases. CDR3 size: 17 residues. Germline CDR1 and CDR2: MDHEN and SYDVKM. The J segment lost 5 bases and the V segment lost 3 bases, leaving 6 bases of the junction unmatched. In nucleotides, the CDR3 is TGTGCCAGCAGTTTCCCCGGGACTAGCGGGGGGATAGATACGCAGTATTTT. It is translated as CASSFPGTSGGIDTQYF.

This rearrangement joins TRBV7-9 to TRBJ1-1; D may be TRBD1 (5 bases). V dropped 1 base and J dropped 9 bases, with 9 bases sitting between them. CDR3 length: 12 residues. Germline CDR1 and CDR2: SEHNR and FQNEAQ (reference sequence). The CDR3 spells CASSLVGQKAFF. The CDR3 DNA reads as TGTGCCAGCAGCTTAGTGGGGCAGAAAGCTTTCTTT. The whole variable domain, filled in from reference TRBV7-9 and TRBJ1-1, reads DTGVSQNPRHKITKRGQNVTFRCDPISEHNRLYWYRQTLGQGPEFLTYFQNEAQLEKSRLLSDRFSAERPKGSFSTLEIQRTEQGDSAMYLCASSLVGQKAFFGQGTRLTVV.

J is TRBJ1-5 and V is TRBV2, with D possibly being TRBD1 (6 bases). V lost 11 bases to trimming and J lost 11 bases, with 22 bases between them. The CDR3 has 13 amino acids. Germline V CDR1 and CDR2: SNHLY, FYNNEI. The CDR3 sequence: CAGGSVSGVAQHF. In DNA, the CDR3 is TGTGCCGGGGGTTCCGTGTCAGGGGTCGCCCAGCATTTT.

This clone was detected once. The rearrangement uses TRBV5-1 and TRBJ2-1, with 11 bases matching TRBD2. The length of the CDR3 is 17 residues. Germline V gene sequence: CDR1 SGHRS, CDR2 YFSETQ. J lost 0 bases, V lost 4 bases, and 6 bases had no gene match. CDR3 nucleotides: TGCGCCAGCAGCGTGGAGGGACTAGCGGACTCCTACAATGAGCAGTTCTTC. This codes for CASSVEGLADSYNEQFF.

J is TRBJ2-1 and V is TRBV7-3, with 13 bases lining up with TRBD2. The CDR3 spans 16 residues. Germline-derived CDR1 and CDR2 are SGHTA and FQGTGA. The ends lost 4 bases at V and 6 bases at J; junction bases unmatched: 6. This CDR3 reads CASSSGLAGVSNEQFF. The CDR3 DNA reads TGTGCCAGCAGCTCAGGACTAGCGGGAGTTTCCAATGAGCAGTTCTTC. Combining the CDR3 with reference TRBV7-3 and TRBJ2-1 gives the whole variable domain GAGVSQTPSNKVTEKGKYVELRCDPISGHTALYWYRQSLGQGPEFLIYFQGTGAADDSGLPNDRFFAVRPEGSVSTLKIQRTERGDSAVYLCASSSGLAGVSNEQFFGPGTRLTVL.

The rearrangement joins TRBV25-1 to TRBJ1-2; D perhaps matches TRBD1 (5 bases). Germline V lookup: CDR1 MGHDK, CDR2 SYGVNS. The CDR3 runs to 13 residues. V gave up 4 bases and J gave up 1 base, with 7 bases separating them. CDR3: CASSAQGNYGYTF. CDR3 DNA sequence: TGTGCCAGCAGTGCCCAGGGTAACTATGGCTACACCTTC.